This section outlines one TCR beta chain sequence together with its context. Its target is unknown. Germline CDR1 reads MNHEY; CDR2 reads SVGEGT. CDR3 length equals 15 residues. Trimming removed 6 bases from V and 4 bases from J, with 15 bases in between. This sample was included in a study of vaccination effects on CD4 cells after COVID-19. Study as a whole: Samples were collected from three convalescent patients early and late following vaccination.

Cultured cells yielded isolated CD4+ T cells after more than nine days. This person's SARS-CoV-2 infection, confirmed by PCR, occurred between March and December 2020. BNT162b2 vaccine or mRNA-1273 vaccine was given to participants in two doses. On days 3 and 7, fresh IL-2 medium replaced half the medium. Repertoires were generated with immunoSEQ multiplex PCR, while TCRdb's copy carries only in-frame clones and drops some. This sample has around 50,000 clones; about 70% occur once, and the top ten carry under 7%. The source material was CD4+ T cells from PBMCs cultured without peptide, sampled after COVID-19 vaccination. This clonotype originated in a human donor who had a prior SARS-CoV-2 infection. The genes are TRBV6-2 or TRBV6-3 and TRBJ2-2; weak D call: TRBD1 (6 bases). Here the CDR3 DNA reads TGTGCCAGCAGCGAAAGGGGGTCAAGCACCGGGGAGCTGTTTTTT. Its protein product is CASSERGSSTGELFF.